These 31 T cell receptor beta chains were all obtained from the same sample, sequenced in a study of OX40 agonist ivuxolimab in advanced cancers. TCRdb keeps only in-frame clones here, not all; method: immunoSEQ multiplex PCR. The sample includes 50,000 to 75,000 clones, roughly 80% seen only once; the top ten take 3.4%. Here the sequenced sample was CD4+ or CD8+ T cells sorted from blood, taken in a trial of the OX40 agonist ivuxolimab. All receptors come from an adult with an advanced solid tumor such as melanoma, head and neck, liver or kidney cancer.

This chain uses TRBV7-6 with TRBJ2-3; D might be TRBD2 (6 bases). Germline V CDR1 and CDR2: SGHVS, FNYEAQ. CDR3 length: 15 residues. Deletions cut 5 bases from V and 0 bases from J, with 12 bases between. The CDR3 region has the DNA TGTGCCAGCAGCCATCCCGCGGGGAGCACAGATACGCAGTATTTT. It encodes CASSHPAGSTDTQYF.

CDR3 DNA sequence: TGTGCCAGCAGTTTGGGACTAGGGAACTTAGGGGCCCAGTACTTC. It encodes CASSLGLGNLGAQYF. The chain recombines TRBV28 with TRBJ2-5; the match to TRBD2 covers 8 bases. Germline V CDR1 and CDR2: MDHEN, SYDVKM. The CDR3 covers 15 residues. J lost 9 bases, V lost 3 bases, and 12 bases had no gene match.

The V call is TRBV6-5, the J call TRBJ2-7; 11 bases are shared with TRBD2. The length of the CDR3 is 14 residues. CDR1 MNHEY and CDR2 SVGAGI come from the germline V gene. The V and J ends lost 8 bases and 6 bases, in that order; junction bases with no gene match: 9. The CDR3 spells CASRLQLAGAEQYF. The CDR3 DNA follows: TGTGCCAGCCGCCTCCAACTAGCGGGGGCCGAGCAGTACTTC.

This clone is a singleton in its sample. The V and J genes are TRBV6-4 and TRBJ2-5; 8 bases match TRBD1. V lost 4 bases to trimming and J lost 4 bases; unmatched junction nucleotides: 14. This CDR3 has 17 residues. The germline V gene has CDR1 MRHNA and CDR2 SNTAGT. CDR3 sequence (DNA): TGTGCCAGCAGTGGGGGGCCCAGACAGGGGCTTGGAGAGACCCAGTACTTC. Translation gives CASSGGPRQGLGETQYF.

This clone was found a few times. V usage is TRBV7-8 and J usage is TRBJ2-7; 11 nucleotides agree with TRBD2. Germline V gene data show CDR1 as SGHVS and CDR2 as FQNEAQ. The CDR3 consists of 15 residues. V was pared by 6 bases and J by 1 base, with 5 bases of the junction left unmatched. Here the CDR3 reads CASRLSSGGSYEQYF. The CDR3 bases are TGTGCCAGCAGATTATCTAGCGGGGGGTCCTACGAGCAGTACTTC. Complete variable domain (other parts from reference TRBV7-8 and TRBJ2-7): GAGVSQSPRYKVAKRGQDVALRCDPISGHVSLFWYQQALGQGPEFLTYFQNEAQLDKSGLPSDRFFAERPEGSVSTLKIQRTQQEDSAVYLCASRLSSGGSYEQYFGPGTRLTVT.

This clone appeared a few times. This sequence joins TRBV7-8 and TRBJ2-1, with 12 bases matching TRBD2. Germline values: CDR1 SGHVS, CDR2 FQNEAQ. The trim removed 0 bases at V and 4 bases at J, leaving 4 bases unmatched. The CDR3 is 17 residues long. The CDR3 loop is CASSLARLAGGYNEQFF. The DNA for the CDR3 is TGTGCCAGCAGCTTAGCGAGGCTAGCGGGGGGGTACAATGAGCAGTTCTTC.

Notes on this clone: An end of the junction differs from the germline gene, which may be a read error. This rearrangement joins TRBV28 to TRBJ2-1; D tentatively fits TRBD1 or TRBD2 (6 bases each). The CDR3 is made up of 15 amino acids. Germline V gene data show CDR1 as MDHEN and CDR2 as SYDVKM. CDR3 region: CASSLWVIGGNEQFF. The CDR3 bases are TGTGCCAGCAGTCTATGGGTGATAGGGGGGAATGAGCAGTTCTTC.

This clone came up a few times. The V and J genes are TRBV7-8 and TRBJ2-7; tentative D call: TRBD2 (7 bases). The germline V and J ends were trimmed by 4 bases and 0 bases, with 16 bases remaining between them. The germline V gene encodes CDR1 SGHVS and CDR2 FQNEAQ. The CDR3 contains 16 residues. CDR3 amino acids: CASSSRRGGSSYEQYF. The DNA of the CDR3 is TGTGCCAGCAGCTCCCGAAGGGGGGGTAGCTCCTACGAGCAGTACTTC.

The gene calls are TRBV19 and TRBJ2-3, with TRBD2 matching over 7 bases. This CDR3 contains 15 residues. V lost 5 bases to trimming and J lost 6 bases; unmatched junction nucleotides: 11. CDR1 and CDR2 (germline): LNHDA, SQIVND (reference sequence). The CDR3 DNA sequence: TGTGCCAGTAGTCCCCGGGGAGGGGTGGTGGATACGCAGTATTTT. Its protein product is CASSPRGGVVDTQYF.

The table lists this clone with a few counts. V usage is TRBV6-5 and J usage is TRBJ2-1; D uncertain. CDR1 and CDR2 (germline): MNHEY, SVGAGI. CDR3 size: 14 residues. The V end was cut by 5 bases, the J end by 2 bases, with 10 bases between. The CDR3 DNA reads TGTGCCAGCAGTCCTACATCCACCTACAATGAGCAGTTCTTC. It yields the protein CASSPTSTYNEQFF.

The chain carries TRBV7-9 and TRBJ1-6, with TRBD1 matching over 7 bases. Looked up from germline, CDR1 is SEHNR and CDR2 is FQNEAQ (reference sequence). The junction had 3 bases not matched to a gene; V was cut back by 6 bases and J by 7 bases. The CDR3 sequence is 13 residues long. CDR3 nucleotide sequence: TGTGCCAGCAGTGGACAGGCGAATTCACCCCTCCACTTT. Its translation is CASSGQANSPLHF.

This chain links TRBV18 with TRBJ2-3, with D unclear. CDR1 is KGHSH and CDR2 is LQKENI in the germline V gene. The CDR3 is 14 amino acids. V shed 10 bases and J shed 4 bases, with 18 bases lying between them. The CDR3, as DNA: TGTGCCACCACCCCTGGGGAAGGCTCAGATACGCAGTATTTT. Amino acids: CATTPGEGSDTQYF.

CDR3 protein: CASSLDRGQGGLFF. Written as DNA, the CDR3 is TGTGCCAGCAGCTTGGACAGGGGCCAAGGGGGACTGTTTTTT. The chain carries TRBV7-2 and TRBJ1-4, with 9 bases lining up with TRBD1. V gave up 3 bases and J gave up 13 bases; unmatched junction bases: 9. CDR1 and CDR2 from the germline V gene are SGHTA and FQGNSA. This CDR3 spans 14 amino acids.

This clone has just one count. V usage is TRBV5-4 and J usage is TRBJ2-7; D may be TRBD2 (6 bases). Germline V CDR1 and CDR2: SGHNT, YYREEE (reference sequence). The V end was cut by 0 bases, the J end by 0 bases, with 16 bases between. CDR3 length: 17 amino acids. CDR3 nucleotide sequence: TGTGCCAGCAGCTTGGGGGGTAGCGGAGGGCACTCCTACGAGCAGTACTTC. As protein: CASSLGGSGGHSYEQYF.

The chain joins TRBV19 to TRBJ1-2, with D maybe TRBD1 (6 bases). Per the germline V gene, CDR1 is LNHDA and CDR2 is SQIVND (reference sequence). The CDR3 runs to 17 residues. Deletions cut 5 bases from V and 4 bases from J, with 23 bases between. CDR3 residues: CASSSPGAQLRRYGYTF. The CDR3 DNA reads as TGTGCCAGTAGTTCCCCAGGGGCGCAACTTCGGCGCTATGGCTACACCTTC.

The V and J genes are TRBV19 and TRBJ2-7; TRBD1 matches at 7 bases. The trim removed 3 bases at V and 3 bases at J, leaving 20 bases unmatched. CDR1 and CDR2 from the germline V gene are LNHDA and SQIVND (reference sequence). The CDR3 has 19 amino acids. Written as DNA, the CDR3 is TGTGCCAGTAGTATCCTTTACAGGGGCGACGAACTAGACAACTACGAGCAGTACTTC. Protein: CASSILYRGDELDNYEQYF.

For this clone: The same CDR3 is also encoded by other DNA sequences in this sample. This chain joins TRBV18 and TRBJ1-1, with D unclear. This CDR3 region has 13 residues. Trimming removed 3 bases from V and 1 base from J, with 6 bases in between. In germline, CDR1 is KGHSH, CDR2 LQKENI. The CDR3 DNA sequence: TGTGCCAGCTCACCGGGCGAGAACACTGAAGCTTTCTTT. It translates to CASSPGENTEAFF.

The CDR3 spells CASSYGAIPTDTQYF. The CDR3 region has the DNA TGTGCCAGCAGTTACGGGGCTATCCCCACAGATACGCAGTATTTT. This chain links TRBV6-5 with TRBJ2-3, with a weak D call TRBD1 (5 bases). The V end lost 2 bases, the J end lost 2 bases, and 11 bases lay between the germline ends. Looked up from germline, CDR1 is MNHEY and CDR2 is SVGAGI. The CDR3 spans 15 residues.

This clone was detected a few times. The chain's CDR3 is CASRTGGSNSPLHF. DNA for the CDR3: TGTGCCAGCAGGACCGGGGGCTCTAATTCACCCCTCCACTTT. The chain carries TRBV7-3 and TRBJ1-6; possible D gene TRBD1, 6 bases. Looked up from germline, CDR1 is SGHTA and CDR2 is FQGTGA. This CDR3 contains 14 residues. Trimming cost V 6 bases and J 6 bases, with 12 bases left between them.

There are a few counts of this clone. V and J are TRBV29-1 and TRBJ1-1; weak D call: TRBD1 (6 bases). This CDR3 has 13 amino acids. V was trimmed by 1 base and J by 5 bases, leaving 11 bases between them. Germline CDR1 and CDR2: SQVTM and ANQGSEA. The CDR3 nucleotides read TGCAGCGTTGAAGGACAGGAGAGGACTGAAGCTTTCTTT. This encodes CSVEGQERTEAFF.

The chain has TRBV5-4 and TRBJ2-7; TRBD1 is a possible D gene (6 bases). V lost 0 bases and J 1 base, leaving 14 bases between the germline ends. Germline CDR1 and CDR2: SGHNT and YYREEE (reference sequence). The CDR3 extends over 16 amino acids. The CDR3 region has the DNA TGTGCCAGCAGCTTGGGGGGGCAGGGGAGATCCTACGAGCAGTACTTC. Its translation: CASSLGGQGRSYEQYF.

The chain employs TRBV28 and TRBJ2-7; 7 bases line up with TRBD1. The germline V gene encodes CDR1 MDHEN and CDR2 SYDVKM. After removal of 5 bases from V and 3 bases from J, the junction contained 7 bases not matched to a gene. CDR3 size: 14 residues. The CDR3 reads CASSLTGVYYEQYF. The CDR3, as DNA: TGTGCCAGCAGTCTCACAGGGGTCTACTACGAGCAGTACTTC.

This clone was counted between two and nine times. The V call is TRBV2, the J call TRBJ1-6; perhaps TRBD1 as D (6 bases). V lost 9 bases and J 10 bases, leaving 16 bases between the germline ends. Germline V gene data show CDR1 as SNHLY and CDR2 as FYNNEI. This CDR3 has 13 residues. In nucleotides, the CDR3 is TGTGCCAGTTTGAGGGGGACGGAATCACCCCTCCACTTT. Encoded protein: CASLRGTESPLHF.

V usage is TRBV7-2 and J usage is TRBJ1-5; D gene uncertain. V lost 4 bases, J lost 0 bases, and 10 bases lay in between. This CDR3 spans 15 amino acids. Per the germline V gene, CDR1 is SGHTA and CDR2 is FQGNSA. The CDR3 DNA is TGTGCCAGCAGCTCGTTTGTCAGTAGCAATCAGCCCCAGCATTTT. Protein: CASSSFVSSNQPQHF.

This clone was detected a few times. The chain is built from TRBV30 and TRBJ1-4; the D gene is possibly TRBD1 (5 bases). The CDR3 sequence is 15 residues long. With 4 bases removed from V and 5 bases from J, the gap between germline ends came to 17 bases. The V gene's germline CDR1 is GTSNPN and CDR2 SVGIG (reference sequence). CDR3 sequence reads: CAWTRPDRGNEKLFF. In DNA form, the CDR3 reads TGTGCCTGGACCCGGCCCGACAGAGGAAATGAAAAACTGTTTTTT.

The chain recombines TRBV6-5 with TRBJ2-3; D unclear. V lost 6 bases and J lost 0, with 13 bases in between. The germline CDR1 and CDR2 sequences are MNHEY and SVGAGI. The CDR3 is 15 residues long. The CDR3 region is CASRPLGISTDTQYF. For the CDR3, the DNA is TGTGCCAGCAGACCCTTAGGGATAAGCACAGATACGCAGTATTTT.

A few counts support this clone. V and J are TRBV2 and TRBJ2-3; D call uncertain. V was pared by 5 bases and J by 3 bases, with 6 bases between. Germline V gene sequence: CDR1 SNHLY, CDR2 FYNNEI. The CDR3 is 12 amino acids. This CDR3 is CASSKWTDTQYF. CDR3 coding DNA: TGTGCCAGCAGTAAGTGGACAGATACGCAGTATTTT.

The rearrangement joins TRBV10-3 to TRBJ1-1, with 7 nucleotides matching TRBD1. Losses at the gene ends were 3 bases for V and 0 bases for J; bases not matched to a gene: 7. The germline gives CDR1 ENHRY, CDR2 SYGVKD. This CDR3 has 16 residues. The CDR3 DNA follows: TGTGCCATCAGTGATTCTACGACAGGGATGAACACTGAAGCTTTCTTT. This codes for CAISDSTTGMNTEAFF.

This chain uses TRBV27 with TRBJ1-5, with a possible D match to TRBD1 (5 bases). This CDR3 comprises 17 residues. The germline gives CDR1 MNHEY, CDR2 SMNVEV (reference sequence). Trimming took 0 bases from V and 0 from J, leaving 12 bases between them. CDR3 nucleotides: TGTGCCAGCAGTTTATCCGGGGGACGATATAGCAATCAGCCCCAGCATTTT. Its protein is CASSLSGGRYSNQPQHF.

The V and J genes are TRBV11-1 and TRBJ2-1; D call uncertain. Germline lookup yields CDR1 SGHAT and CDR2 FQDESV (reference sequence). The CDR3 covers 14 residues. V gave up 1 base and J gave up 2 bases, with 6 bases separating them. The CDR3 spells CASSLEGAYNEQFF. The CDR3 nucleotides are TGTGCCAGCAGCTTAGAAGGCGCCTACAATGAGCAGTTCTTC.

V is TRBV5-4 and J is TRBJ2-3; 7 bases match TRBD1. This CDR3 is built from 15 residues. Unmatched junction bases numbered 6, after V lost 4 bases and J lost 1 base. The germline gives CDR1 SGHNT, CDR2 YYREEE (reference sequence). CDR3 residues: CASSPRQGRTDTQYF. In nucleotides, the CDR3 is TGTGCCAGCAGCCCCAGACAGGGACGCACAGATACGCAGTATTTT. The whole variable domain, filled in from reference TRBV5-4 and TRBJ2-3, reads ETGVTQSPTHLIKTRGQQVTLRCSSQSGHNTVSWYQQALGQGPQFIFQYYREEENGRGNFPPRFSGLQFPNYSSELNVNALELDDSALYLCASSPRQGRTDTQYFGPGTRLTVL.